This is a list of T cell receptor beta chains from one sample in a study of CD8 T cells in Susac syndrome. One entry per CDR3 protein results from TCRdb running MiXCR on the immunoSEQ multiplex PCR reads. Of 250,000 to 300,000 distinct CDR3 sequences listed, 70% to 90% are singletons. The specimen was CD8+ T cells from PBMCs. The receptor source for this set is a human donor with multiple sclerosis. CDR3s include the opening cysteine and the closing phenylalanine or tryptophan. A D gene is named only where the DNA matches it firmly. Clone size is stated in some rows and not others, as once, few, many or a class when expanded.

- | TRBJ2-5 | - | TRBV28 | CASSSPLSREETQYF | TGTGCCAGCAGTTCCCCCCTCTCGCGAGAAGAGACCCAGTACTTC
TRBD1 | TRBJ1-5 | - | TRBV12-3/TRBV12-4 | CASSSGQGISQPQHF | TGTGCCAGCAGTTCCGGACAGGGAATCAGTCAGCCCCAGCATTTT
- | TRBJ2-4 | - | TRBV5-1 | CASSLRGRGVDIQYF | TGCGCCAGCAGCTTGAGGGGGCGCGGGGTTGACATTCAGTACTTC
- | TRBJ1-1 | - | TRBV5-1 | CASSLKGRQVPEAFF | TGCGCCAGCAGCTTGAAGGGCCGACAGGTCCCTGAAGCTTTCTTT
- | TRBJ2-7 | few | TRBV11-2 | CASSSGVATYEQYF | TGTGCCAGCAGCTCAGGGGTTGCAACCTACGAGCAGTACTTC
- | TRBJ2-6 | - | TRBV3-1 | CASSQRTGRKTSGANVLTF | TGTGCCAGCAGCCAGAGGACGGGACGGAAAACCTCTGGGGCCAACGTCCTGACTTTC
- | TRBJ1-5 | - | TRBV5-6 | CASSLGLLGPQHF | TGTGCCAGCAGCTTAGGCCTTCTGGGGCCCCAGCATTTT
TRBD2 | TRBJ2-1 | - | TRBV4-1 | CASSQDGGGRDEQFF | TGCGCCAGCAGCCAAGACGGTGGCGGGAGGGACGAGCAGTTCTTC
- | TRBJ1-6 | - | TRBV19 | CASRGTSYRSSYNSPLHF | TGTGCCAGTAGGGGGACCTCCTATCGGAGCTCCTATAATTCACCCCTCCACTTT
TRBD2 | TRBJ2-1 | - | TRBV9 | CASSYGTSGSYEQFF | TGTGCCAGCAGCTACGGGACTAGCGGGAGCTATGAGCAGTTCTTC
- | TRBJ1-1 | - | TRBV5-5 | CASNYREGRSTEAFF | TGTGCCAGCAACTACAGGGAAGGGCGGAGCACTGAAGCTTTCTTT
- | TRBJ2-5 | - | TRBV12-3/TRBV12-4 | CASSPAELRETQYF | TGTGCCAGCAGTCCCGCGGAGCTCAGGGAGACCCAGTACTTC
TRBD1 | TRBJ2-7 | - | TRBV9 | CASSVVGTGVGEQYF | TGTGCCAGCAGCGTAGTGGGGACAGGTGTCGGCGAGCAGTACTTC
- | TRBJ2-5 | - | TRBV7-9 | CASSLYVGLQETQYF | TGTGCCAGCAGCTTATACGTGGGGCTGCAAGAGACCCAGTACTTC
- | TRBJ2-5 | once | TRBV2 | CASREGVGEETQYF | TGTGCCAGCAGAGAGGGGGTCGGTGAGGAGACCCAGTACTTC
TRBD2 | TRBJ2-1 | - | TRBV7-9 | CASSSWPGLAGFSGDEQFF | TGTGCCAGCAGCTCCTGGCCGGGACTAGCGGGATTCTCTGGCGATGAGCAGTTCTTC
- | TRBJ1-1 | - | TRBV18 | CASSPRSTVNTEAFF | TGTGCCAGCTCACCACGTTCTACGGTGAACACTGAAGCTTTCTTT
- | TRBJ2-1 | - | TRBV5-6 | CASSLGGIPNEQFF | TGTGCCAGCAGCTTGGGCGGGATCCCTAATGAGCAGTTCTTC
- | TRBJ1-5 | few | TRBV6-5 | CASSYERQVNQPQHF | TGTGCCAGCAGTTACGAGAGACAGGTTAATCAGCCCCAGCATTTT
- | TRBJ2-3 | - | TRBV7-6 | CASSPRDLKVDTQYF | TGTGCCAGCAGCCCCCGGGACCTCAAGGTGGATACGCAGTATTTT
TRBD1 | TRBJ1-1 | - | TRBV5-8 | CASSLARGTGNTEAFF | TGTGCCAGCAGCTTAGCTCGGGGGACAGGGAACACTGAAGCTTTCTTT
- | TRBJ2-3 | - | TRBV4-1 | CASSQGLWKGPQYF | TGCGCCAGCAGCCAAGGTCTTTGGAAGGGCCCGCAGTATTTT
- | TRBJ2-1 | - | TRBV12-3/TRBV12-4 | CASSFGAYNEQFF | TGTGCCAGCAGTTTCGGGGCCTACAATGAGCAGTTCTTC
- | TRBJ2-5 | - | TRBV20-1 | CSAGERETQYF | TGCAGTGCCGGGGAGAGAGAGACCCAGTACTTC
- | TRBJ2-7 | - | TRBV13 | CASSLVGGTRDYEQYF | TGTGCCAGCAGCTTAGTTGGCGGGACACGCGACTACGAGCAGTACTTC
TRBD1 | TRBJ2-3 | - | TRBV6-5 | CASSFDRVKDTQYF | TGTGCCAGCAGTTTTGACAGGGTCAAAGATACGCAGTATTTT
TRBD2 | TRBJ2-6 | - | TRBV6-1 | CASRTSGGELNSGANVLTF | TGTGCCAGCAGGACGTCGGGGGGGGAACTAAACTCTGGGGCCAACGTCCTGACTTTC
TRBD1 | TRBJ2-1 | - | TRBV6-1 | CASRGQGAYNEQFF | TGTGCCAGCAGAGGACAGGGGGCTTACAATGAGCAGTTCTTC
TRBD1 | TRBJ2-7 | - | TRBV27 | CASSSPTGVDEQYF | TGTGCCAGCAGTTCCCCGACAGGGGTCGACGAGCAGTACTTC
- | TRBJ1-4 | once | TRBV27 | CASSLLGTLEKLFF | TGTGCCAGCAGTTTATTAGGGACACTAGAAAAACTGTTTTTT
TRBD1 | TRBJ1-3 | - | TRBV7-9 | CASSRPTGGGGNTIYF | TGTGCCAGCAGCCGACCAACAGGGGGCGGTGGAAACACCATATATTTT
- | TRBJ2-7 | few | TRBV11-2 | CASSLGLDEQYF | TGTGCCAGCAGCTTAGGGCTCGATGAGCAGTACTTC
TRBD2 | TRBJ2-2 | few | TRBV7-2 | CASSPRWTRDTGELFF | TGTGCCAGCAGCCCAAGGTGGACTAGAGACACCGGGGAGCTGTTTTTT
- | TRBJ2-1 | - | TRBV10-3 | CAISLRRAPYNEQFF | TGTGCCATCAGCCTTCGAAGAGCCCCCTACAATGAGCAGTTCTTC
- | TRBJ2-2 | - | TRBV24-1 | CATSGTGDGELFF | TGTGCCACCAGTGGCACCGGAGACGGGGAGCTGTTTTTT
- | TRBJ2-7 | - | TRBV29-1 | CSVEHRAGYEQYF | TGCAGCGTTGAACACAGGGCAGGCTACGAGCAGTACTTC
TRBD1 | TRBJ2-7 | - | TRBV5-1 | CASSYRDSYYEQYF | TGCGCCAGCAGCTACCGGGACAGTTACTACGAGCAGTACTTC
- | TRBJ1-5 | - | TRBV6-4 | CASSTGFYSNQPQHF | TGTGCCAGCAGTACAGGGTTTTATAGCAATCAGCCCCAGCATTTT
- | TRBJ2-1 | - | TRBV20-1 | CSAPAGHSYNEQFF | TGCAGTGCTCCGGCGGGGCACTCCTACAATGAGCAGTTCTTC
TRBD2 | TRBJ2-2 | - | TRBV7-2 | CASSTSGLAGVLDTGELFF | TGTGCCAGCAGCACCTCGGGACTAGCGGGAGTATTGGACACCGGGGAGCTGTTTTTT
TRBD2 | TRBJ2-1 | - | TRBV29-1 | CSVRRSGTHNEQFF | TGCAGCGTCCGGAGGAGCGGGACCCACAATGAGCAGTTCTTC
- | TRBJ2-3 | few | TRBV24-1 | CATSGRRDPGIADTQYF | TGTGCCACCAGTGGCCGGCGGGACCCCGGGATCGCAGATACGCAGTATTTT
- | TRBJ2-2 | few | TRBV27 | CASSLAGAGELFF | TGTGCCAGCAGTTTAGCAGGGGCCGGGGAGCTGTTTTTT
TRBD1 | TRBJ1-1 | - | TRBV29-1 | CSVGRQGGRNTEAFF | TGCAGCGTTGGTCGACAGGGGGGACGGAACACTGAAGCTTTCTTT
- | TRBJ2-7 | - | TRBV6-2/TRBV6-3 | CASRLATGRTYEQYF | TGTGCCAGCAGGCTAGCCACGGGACGGACCTACGAGCAGTACTTC
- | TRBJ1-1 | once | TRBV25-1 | CASSAYWTENTEAFF | TGTGCCAGCAGTGCTTATTGGACGGAGAACACTGAAGCTTTCTTT